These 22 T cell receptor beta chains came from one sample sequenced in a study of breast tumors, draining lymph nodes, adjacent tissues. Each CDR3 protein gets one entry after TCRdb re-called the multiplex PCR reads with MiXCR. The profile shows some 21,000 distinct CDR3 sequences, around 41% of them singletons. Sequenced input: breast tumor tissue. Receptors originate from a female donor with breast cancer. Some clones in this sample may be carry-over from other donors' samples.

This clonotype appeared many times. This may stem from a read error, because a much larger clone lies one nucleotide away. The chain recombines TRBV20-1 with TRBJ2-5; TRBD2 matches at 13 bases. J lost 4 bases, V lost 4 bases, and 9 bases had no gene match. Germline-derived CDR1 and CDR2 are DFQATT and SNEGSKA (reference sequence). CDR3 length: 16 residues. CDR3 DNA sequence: TGCAGTGCTACCCTAGGACTAGCGGGAGCGCCAGAGACCCAGTACTTC. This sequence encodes CSATLGLAGAPETQYF.

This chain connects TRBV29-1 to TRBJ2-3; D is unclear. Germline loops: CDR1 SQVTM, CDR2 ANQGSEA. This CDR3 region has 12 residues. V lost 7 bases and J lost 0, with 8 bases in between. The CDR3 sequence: CSAQTSTDTQYF. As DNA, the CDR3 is TGCAGCGCACAGACTAGCACAGATACGCAGTATTTT.

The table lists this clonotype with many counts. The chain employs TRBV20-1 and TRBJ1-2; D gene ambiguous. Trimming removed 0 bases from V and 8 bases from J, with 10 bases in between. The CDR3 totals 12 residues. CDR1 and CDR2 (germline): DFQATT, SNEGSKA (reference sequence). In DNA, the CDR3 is TGCAGTGCTAGAGATCTCGGCAGGGGCTACACCTTC. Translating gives CSARDLGRGYTF.

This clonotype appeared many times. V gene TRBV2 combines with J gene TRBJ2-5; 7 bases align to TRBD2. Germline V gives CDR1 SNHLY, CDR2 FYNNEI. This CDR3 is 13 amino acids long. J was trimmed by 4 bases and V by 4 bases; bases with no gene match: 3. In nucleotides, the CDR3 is TGTGCCAGCAGTGCTCGCGGGGGAGAGACCCAGTACTTC. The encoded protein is CASSARGGETQYF.

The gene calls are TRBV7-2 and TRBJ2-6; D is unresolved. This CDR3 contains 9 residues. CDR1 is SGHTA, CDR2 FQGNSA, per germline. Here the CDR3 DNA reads TGTGCTGGGGCCAACGTCCTGACTTTC. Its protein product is CAGANVLTF.

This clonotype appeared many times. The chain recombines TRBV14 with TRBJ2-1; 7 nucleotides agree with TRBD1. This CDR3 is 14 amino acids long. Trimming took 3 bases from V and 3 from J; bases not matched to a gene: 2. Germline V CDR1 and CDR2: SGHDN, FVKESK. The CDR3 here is CASSQGQHYNEQFF. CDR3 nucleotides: TGTGCCAGCAGCCAGGGACAGCACTACAATGAGCAGTTCTTC.

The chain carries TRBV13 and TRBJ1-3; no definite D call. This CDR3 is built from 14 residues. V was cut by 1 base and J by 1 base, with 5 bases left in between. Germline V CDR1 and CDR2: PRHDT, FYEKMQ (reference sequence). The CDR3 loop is CASSLEASGNTIYF. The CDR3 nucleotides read TGTGCCAGCAGCTTAGAAGCGTCTGGAAACACCATATATTTT.

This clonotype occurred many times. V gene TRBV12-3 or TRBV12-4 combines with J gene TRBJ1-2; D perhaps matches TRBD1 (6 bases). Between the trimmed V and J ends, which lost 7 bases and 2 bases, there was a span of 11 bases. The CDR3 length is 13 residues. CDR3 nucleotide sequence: TGTGCCAGCAAAAGGGACACGAACTATGGCTACACCTTC. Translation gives CASKRDTNYGYTF.

The CDR3 DNA reads TGTGCCAGCAGTCCCGGGACAGGGCCTATGGAGACCCAGTACTTC. Residues: CASSPGTGPMETQYF. The rearrangement uses TRBV11-2 and TRBJ2-5; 9 bases match TRBD1. From germline, CDR1 is SGHAT and CDR2 FQNNGV. This CDR3 is built from 15 residues. J lost 5 bases, V lost 6 bases, and 10 bases had no gene match. Based on the CDR3 plus reference TRBV11-2 and TRBJ2-5, the full variable domain is EAGVAQSPRYKIIEKRQSVAFWCNPISGHATLYWYQQILGQGPKLLIQFQNNGVVDDSQLPKDRFSAERLKGVDSTLKIQPAKLEDSAVYLCASSPGTGPMETQYFGPGTRLLVL.

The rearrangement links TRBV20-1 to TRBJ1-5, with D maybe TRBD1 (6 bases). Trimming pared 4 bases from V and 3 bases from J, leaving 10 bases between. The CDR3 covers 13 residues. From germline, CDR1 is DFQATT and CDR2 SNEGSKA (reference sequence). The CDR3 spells CSAKRDTNQPQHF. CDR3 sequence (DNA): TGCAGTGCTAAAAGGGACACCAATCAGCCCCAGCATTTT.

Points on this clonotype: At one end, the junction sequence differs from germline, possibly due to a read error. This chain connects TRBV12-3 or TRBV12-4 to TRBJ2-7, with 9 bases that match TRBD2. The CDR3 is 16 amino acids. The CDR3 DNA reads TGCGCCAGCAGTTTAGTGGGTAGCGGGAGCGCCTACGAGCAGTACTTC. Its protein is CASSLVGSGSAYEQYF.

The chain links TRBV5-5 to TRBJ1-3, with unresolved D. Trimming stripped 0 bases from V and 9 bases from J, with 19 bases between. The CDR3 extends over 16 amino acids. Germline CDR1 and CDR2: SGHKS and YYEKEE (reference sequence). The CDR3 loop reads CASSLAWIERSGTIYF. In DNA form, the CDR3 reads TGTGCCAGCAGCTTGGCCTGGATTGAGCGTTCAGGCACCATATATTTT.

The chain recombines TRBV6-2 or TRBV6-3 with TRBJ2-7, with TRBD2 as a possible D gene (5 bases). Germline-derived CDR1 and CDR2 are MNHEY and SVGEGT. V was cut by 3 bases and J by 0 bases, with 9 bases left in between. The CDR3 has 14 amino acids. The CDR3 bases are TGTGCCAGCAGTTATGGGGAGCACTCCTACGAGCAGTACTTC. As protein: CASSYGEHSYEQYF.

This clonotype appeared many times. CDR3 sequence: CSVAARGRYGYTF. CDR3 nucleotides: TGCAGCGTTGCGGCCAGGGGGCGATATGGCTACACCTTC. This chain links TRBV29-1 with TRBJ1-2, with TRBD1 matching over 8 bases. This CDR3 contains 13 residues. Germline values: CDR1 SQVTM, CDR2 ANQGSEA. V was pared by 4 bases and J by 5 bases, with 6 bases of the junction left unmatched.

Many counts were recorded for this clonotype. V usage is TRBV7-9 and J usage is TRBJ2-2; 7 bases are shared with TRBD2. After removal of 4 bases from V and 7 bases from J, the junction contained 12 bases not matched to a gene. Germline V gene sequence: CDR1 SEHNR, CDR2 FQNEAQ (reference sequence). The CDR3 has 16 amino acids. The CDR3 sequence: CASSSAASGRYGELFF. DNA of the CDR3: TGTGCCAGCAGCTCAGCGGCTAGCGGTCGGTACGGGGAGCTGTTTTTT.

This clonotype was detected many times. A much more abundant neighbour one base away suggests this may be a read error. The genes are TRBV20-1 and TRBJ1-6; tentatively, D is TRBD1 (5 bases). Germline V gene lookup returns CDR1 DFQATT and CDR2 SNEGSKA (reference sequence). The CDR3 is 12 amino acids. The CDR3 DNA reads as TGCAGTGCGAGGGACGGTAATTCACCCCCCCACTTT. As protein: CSARDGNSPPHF.

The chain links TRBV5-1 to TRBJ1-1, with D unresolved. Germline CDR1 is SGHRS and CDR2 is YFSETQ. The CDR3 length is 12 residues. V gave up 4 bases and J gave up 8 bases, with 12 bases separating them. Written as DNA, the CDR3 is TGCGCCAGCAGCATCCGGGTGGGGGAAGCTTTCTTT. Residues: CASSIRVGEAFF.

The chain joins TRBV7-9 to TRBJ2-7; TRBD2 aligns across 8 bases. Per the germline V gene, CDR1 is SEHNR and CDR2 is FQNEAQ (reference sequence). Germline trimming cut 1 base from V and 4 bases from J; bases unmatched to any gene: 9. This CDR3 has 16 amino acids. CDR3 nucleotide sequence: TGTGCCAGCAGCTTAGGTCTTTTCGCGGGGGGATACGAGCAGTACTTC. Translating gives CASSLGLFAGGYEQYF.

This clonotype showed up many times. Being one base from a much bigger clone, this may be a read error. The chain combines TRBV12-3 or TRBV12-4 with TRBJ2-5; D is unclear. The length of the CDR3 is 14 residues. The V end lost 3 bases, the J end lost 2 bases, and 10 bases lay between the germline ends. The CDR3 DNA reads TGTGCCAGCAGTTTCGGCTGGGCTCAAGAGACCCAGTACTTC. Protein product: CASSFGWAQETQYF.

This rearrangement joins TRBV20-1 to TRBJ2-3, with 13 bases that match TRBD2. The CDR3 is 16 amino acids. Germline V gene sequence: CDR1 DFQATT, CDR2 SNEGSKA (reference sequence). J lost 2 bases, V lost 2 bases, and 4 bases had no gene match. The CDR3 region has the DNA TGCAGTGCTAGAAGGGGACTAGCGGGGACCACAGATACGCAGTATTTT. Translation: CSARRGLAGTTDTQYF.

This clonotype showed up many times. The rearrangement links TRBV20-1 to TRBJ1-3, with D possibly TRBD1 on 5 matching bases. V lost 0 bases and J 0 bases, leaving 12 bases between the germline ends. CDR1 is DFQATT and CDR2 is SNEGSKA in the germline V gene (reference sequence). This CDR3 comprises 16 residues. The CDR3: CSARDPTAVSGNTIYF. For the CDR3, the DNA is TGCAGTGCTAGAGATCCGACAGCCGTCTCTGGAAACACCATATATTTT.

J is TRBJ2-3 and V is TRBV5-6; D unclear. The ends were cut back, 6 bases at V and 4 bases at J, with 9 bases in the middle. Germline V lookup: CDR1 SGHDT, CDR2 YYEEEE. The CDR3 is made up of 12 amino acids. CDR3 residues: CASTVVSDTQYF. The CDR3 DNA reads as TGTGCCAGCACCGTCGTTTCAGATACGCAGTATTTT.